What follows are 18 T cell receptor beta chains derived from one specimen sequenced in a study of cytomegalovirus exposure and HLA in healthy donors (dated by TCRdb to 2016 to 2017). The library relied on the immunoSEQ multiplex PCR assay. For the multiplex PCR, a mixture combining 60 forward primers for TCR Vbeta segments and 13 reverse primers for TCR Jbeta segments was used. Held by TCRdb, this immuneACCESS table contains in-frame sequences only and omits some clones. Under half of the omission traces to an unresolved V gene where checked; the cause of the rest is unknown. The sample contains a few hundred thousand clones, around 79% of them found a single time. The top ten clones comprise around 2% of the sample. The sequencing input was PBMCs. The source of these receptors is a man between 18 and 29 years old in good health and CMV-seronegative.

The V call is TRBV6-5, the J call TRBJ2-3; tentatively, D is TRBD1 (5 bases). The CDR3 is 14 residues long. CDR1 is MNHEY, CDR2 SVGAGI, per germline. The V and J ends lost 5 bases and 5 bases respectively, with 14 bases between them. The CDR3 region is CASSPQGRGDTQYF. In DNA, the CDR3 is TGTGCCAGCAGTCCTCAGGGTAGGGGAGATACGCAGTATTTT.

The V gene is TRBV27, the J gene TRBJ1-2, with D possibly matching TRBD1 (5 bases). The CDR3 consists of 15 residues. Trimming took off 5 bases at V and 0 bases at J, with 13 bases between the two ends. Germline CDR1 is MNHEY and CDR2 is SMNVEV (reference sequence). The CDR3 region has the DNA TGTGCCAGCAGTAATACAGGCGGAGCTAACTATGGCTACACCTTC. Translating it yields CASSNTGGANYGYTF.

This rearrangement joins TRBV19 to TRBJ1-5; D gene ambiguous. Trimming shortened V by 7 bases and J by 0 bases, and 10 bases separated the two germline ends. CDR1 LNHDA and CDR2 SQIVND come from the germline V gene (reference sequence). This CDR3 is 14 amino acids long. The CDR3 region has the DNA TGTGCCAGTATAGCCAGCTATAGCAATCAGCCCCAGCATTTT. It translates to CASIASYSNQPQHF.

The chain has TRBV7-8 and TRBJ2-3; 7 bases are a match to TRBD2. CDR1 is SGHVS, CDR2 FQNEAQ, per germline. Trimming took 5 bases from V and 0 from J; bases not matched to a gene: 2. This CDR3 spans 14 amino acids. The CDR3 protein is CASSNSGSTDTQYF. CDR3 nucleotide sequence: TGTGCCAGCAGCAATAGCGGGAGCACAGATACGCAGTATTTT.

The CDR3 here is CASSPGTGGGYGYTF. The CDR3 DNA follows: TGCGCCAGCAGCCCCGGGACAGGGGGCGGCTATGGCTACACCTTC. This chain connects TRBV4-1 to TRBJ1-2, with 12 bases matching TRBD1. V dropped 4 bases and J dropped 4; count of bases not matched to a gene: 4. CDR3 length equals 15 residues. Germline V CDR1 and CDR2: MGHRA, YSYEKL.

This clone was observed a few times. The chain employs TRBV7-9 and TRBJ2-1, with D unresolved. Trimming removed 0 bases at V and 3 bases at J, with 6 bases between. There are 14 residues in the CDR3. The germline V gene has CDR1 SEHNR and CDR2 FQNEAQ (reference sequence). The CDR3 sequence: CASSLAGDYNEQFF. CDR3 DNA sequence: TGTGCCAGCAGCTTAGCAGGAGACTACAATGAGCAGTTCTTC.

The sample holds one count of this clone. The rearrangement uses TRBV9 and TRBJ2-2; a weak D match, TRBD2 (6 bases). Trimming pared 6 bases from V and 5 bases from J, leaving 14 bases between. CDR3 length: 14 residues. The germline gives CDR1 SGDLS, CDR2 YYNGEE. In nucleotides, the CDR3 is TGTGCCAGCAAGGAGAGTAGCGGAACCGGGGAGCTGTTTTTT. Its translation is CASKESSGTGELFF. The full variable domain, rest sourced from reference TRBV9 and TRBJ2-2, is DSGVTQTPKHLITATGQRVTLRCSPRSGDLSVYWYQQSLDQGLQFLIQYYNGEERAKGNILERFSAQQFPDLHSELNLSSLELGDSALYFCASKESSGTGELFFGEGSRLTVL.

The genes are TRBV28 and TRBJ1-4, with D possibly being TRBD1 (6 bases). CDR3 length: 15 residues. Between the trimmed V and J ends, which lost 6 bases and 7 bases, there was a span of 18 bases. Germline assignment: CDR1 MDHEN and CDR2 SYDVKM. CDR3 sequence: CASSRSGGLAEKLFF. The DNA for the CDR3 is TGTGCCAGCAGCCGGAGCGGGGGGCTGGCTGAAAAACTGTTTTTT.

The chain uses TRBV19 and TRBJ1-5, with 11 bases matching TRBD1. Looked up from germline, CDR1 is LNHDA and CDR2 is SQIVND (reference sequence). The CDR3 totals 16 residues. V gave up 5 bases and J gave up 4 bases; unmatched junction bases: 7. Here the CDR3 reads CASSAAGTGGNQPQHF. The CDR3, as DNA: TGTGCCAGTAGTGCGGCCGGGACAGGGGGTAATCAGCCCCAGCATTTT.

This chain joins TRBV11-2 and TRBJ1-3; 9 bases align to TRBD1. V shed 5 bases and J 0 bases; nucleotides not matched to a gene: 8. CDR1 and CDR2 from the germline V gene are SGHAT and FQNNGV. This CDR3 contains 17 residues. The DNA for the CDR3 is TGTGCCAGCAGCCGGAACGCGGGACAGGGCTCTGGAAACACCATATATTTT. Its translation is CASSRNAGQGSGNTIYF.

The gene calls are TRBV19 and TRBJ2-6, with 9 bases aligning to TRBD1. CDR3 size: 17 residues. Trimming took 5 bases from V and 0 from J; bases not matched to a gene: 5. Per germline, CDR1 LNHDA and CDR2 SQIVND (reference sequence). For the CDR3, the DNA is TGTGCCAGTAGTTCGGGACAGGGAATCTCTGGGGCCAACGTCCTGACTTTC. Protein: CASSSGQGISGANVLTF.

For the CDR3, the DNA is TGTGCCAGTAGGACACTAGCGGGGATTACAGATACGCAGTATTTT. It codes for CASRTLAGITDTQYF. V usage is TRBV19 and J usage is TRBJ2-3; 10 bases fit TRBD2. Germline V gene data show CDR1 as LNHDA and CDR2 as SQIVND (reference sequence). With 6 bases clipped from V and 3 bases from J, the junction kept 6 bases outside the gene matches. The CDR3 totals 15 residues.

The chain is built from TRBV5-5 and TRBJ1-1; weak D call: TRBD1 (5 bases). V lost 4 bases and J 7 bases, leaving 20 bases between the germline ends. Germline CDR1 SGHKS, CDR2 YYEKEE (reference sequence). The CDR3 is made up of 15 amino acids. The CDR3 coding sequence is TGTGCCAGCAGCCCACAGGAGGGCAGGCTTTATGAAGCTTTCTTT. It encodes CASSPQEGRLYEAFF.

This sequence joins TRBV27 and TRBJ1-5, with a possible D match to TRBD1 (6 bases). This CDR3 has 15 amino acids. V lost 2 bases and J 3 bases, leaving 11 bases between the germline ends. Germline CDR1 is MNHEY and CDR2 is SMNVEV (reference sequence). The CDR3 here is CASSLAGAPNQPQHF. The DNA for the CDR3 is TGTGCCAGCAGTTTAGCGGGGGCGCCCAATCAGCCCCAGCATTTT.

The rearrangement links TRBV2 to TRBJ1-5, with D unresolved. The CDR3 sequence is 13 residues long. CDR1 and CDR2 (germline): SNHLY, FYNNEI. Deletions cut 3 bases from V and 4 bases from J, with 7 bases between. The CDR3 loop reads CASSDWQNQPQHF. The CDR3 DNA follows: TGTGCCAGCAGTGATTGGCAGAATCAGCCCCAGCATTTT.

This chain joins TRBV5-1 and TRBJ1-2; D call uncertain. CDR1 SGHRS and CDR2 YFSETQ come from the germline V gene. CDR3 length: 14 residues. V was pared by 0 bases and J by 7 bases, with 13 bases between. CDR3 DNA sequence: TGCGCCAGCAGCTTGGTCGCCGGAGCGGGTGGCTACACCTTC. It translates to CASSLVAGAGGYTF.

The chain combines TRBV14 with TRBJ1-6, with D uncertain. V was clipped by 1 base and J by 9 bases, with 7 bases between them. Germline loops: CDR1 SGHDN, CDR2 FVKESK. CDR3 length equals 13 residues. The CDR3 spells CASSQVASSPLHF. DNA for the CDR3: TGTGCCAGCAGCCAAGTAGCAAGTTCACCCCTCCACTTT.

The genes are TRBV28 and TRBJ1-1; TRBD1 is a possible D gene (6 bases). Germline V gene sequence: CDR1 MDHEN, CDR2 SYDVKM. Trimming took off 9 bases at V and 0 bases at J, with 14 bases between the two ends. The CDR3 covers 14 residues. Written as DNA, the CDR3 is TGTGCCAGTACCTGGACAGCCTTGAACACTGAAGCTTTCTTT. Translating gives CASTWTALNTEAFF.